This T cell receptor (beta chain) emerged from a study of blood T cell repertoires in COVID-19. The overall study: In each case, the material was cDNA or gDNA derived from T cells, B-cell-depleted T cells, or PBMCs.

Germline V gene data show CDR1 as MGHRA and CDR2 as YSYEKL. J was trimmed by 7 bases and V by 7 bases; bases with no gene match: 14. CDR3 length: 16 residues. The method was immunoSEQ multiplex PCR; TCRdb's version includes in-frame clones alone and lacks a portion of them. This table holds roughly 49,000 clones, 70% to 85% found once. A few counts support this clone. The TCR was taken from a man aged 50-60 years with active COVID-19. Sequencing was done on a sample of peripheral blood. The J gene is TRBJ2-2, the V gene TRBV4-1; 8 bases are a match to TRBD1. The CDR3 protein is CASTERGQGRIGELFF. The CDR3 DNA sequence: TGCGCCAGCACTGAGAGAGGACAGGGTAGGATCGGGGAGCTGTTTTTT.